The next 8 T cell receptor beta chains were all read from a single sample in a study of T cell changes during pregnancy in multiple sclerosis. Method: immunoSEQ multiplex PCR; TCRdb's copy keeps in-frame clones and lacks some. The sample consists of 55,000 to 65,000 clones, roughly 92% of them appearing once. This sample comprised CD8+ T cells from peripheral blood mononuclear cells, obtained in the third trimester of pregnancy. These receptors were taken from a female donor with multiple sclerosis, enrolled in a pregnancy study.

This sequence joins TRBV5-6 and TRBJ1-5, with TRBD1 matching over 9 bases. CDR1 SGHDT and CDR2 YYEEEE come from the germline V gene. This CDR3 spans 16 amino acids. V lost 4 bases and J lost 6; bases outside the gene matches: 11. CDR3 residues: CASSLREQGASQPQHF. The CDR3 DNA reads as TGTGCCAGCAGCCTCAGAGAACAGGGGGCCTCTCAGCCCCAGCATTTT.

V usage is TRBV6-1 and J usage is TRBJ2-2; tentatively, D is TRBD1 (7 bases). Germline assignment: CDR1 MNHNS and CDR2 SASEGT. CDR3 length equals 14 residues. Trimming cost V 7 bases and J 3 bases, with 12 bases left between them. CDR3 sequence: CASKEGAYTGELFF. CDR3 sequence (DNA): TGTGCCAGCAAGGAGGGGGCGTACACCGGGGAGCTGTTTTTT.

The DNA of the CDR3 is TGTGCCACCAGGTCTAGCGAAAGCACAGATACGCAGTATTTT. This sequence encodes CATRSSESTDTQYF. The chain couples TRBV21-1 to TRBJ2-3; TRBD2, the table's D call, was not compared with the DNA. TRBV21-1 is a recognized pseudogene. The CDR3 spans 14 residues.

This chain joins TRBV19 and TRBJ1-1; 8 bases fit TRBD1. Looked up from germline, CDR1 is LNHDA and CDR2 is SQIVND (reference sequence). V shed 6 bases and J 8 bases; nucleotides not matched to a gene: 5. The CDR3 sequence is 12 residues long. The CDR3 reads CASRGQVREAFF. CDR3 coding DNA: TGTGCCAGTAGGGGACAGGTCCGAGAAGCTTTCTTT.

This sequence joins TRBV5-1 and TRBJ1-1; maybe TRBD1 (5 bases). V shed 5 bases and J shed 8 bases, with 28 bases lying between them. Germline V CDR1 and CDR2: SGHRS, YFSETQ. The CDR3 totals 17 residues. The CDR3 DNA sequence: TGCGCCAGCAGTAAGTCCGGGTTACAGGACCCTATGGGGGAAGCTTTCTTT. This translates into CASSKSGLQDPMGEAFF.

This clone was seen a single time. The chain uses TRBV4-1 and TRBJ1-5; D remains unclear. The V gene lost 0 bases and the J gene lost 1 base, with 28 bases spanning the gap. Germline values: CDR1 MGHRA, CDR2 YSYEKL. The CDR3 extends over 22 amino acids. The CDR3 loop reads CASSQDFLRVRSVPWSNQPQHF. DNA of the CDR3: TGCGCCAGCAGCCAAGATTTTCTGAGGGTACGGTCAGTGCCGTGGAGCAATCAGCCCCAGCATTTT.

This clone has only one observation. The chain uses TRBV28 and TRBJ2-3; the D is unclear. Germline loops: CDR1 MDHEN, CDR2 SYDVKM. Deletions cut 9 bases from V and 2 bases from J, with 21 bases between. This CDR3 contains 16 residues. The CDR3 spells CASRRQTEISTDTQYF. The CDR3 DNA reads TGTGCCAGTAGACGTCAAACAGAGATTTCCACAGATACGCAGTATTTT.

This chain joins TRBV5-4 and TRBJ2-1; D uncertain. V lost 3 bases and J 6 bases, leaving 16 bases between the germline ends. Germline V gene sequence: CDR1 SGHNT, CDR2 YYREEE (reference sequence). This CDR3 contains 15 residues. The CDR3 DNA sequence: TGTGCCAGCAGCTGGTACGGGTCCCGTCTCAATGAGCAGTTCTTC. It yields the protein CASSWYGSRLNEQFF.